The clone carrying this T cell receptor beta chain was seen more than once but under ten times. What it binds is not known. The use of a sample-barcoded 5' primer and a J-beta primer mix characterized a second PCR of about 7 to 12 cycles. A single record per CDR3 protein comes from TCRdb applying MiXCR to the 5' RACE reads. The sample carries 780,000 or so distinct CDR3 sequences, roughly 25% recorded once. Germline lookup yields CDR1 DFQATT and CDR2 SNEGSKA (reference sequence). The CDR3 is made up of 13 amino acids. The V end was cut by 1 base, the J end by 8 bases, with 12 bases between. This sample was taken from a study of blood T cells in healthy people across ages. Study context: Capturing about one barcoded beta molecule per two T cells was achieved by template switching.

Overall study findings and caveats: Donor CMV status was unknown, possibly confounding expanded clonotype changes. Estimates of diversity drawn from one million T cells were considered underestimates.

The same sample was also used in a study of T cells of mothers and their children. According to that study: Whether pairs are related or unrelated, thymic selection shapes their TCR recombination output in much the same way.

This receptor was identified in a boy younger than 18 in good health. J is TRBJ2-4 and V is TRBV20-1; possibly TRBD2 for D (5 bases). Specimen: blood. This CDR3 is CSARGVGMDIQYF. The CDR3 DNA reads as TGCAGTGCTAGAGGGGTCGGGATGGACATTCAGTACTTC.